Listed below are T cell receptor beta chains from one sample, sequenced in a study of blood T cell repertoires in COVID-19. The repertoire was sequenced with immunoSEQ multiplex PCR; TCRdb's copy has only in-frame clones and lacks some. The top ten hold under 3% of the sample, which has roughly 250,000 clones, roughly 88% seen once. The sequenced sample consisted of PBMCs or T cells enriched from blood (not recorded which). All receptors come from a woman in her 40s with acute COVID-19. Both conserved end residues are part of each CDR3. A D gene is named only where the DNA matches it firmly. Clone size is shown for a subset of rows, as once, few, many or a class of expanded clone.

D gene	clone size	V gene	J gene	CDR3 length	CDR3 protein	CDR3 DNA
TRBD2	-	TRBV7-8	TRBJ2-3	15	CASSPGLGGTDTQYF	TGTGCCAGCAGCCCCGGACTAGGAGGCACAGATACGCAGTATTTT
TRBD1	-	TRBV7-8	TRBJ2-3	17	CASSLDRKGQTVDTQYF	TGTGCCAGCAGCTTAGATAGAAAGGGACAGACAGTAGATACGCAGTATTTT
TRBD2	once	TRBV6-5	TRBJ2-7	14	CASRFLAGTSEQYF	TGTGCCAGCAGGTTCCTAGCGGGAACTAGTGAGCAGTACTTC
TRBD2	-	TRBV7-9	TRBJ2-7	14	CASSLPGGSYEQYF	TGTGCCAGCAGCTTACCGGGGGGCTCCTACGAGCAGTACTTC
TRBD1	-	TRBV9	TRBJ2-2	15	CASSSRQGAVGELFF	TGTGCCAGCAGCTCCCGACAGGGGGCGGTCGGGGAGCTGTTTTTT
TRBD1	-	TRBV6-2/TRBV6-3	TRBJ1-1	15	CASSKTGPTNTEAFF	TGTGCCAGCAGCAAGACAGGGCCGACGAACACTGAAGCTTTCTTT
-	-	TRBV7-9	TRBJ1-1	14	CASSTDSLNTEAFF	TGTGCCAGCAGCACCGACAGTCTGAACACTGAAGCTTTCTTT
TRBD2	-	TRBV13	TRBJ2-1	15	CASSPGLPFYNEQFF	TGTGCCAGCAGCCCGGGACTACCTTTTTACAATGAGCAGTTCTTC
TRBD1	once	TRBV7-9	TRBJ2-1	16	CASSLESWTGHNEQFF	TGTGCCAGCAGCTTAGAGTCCTGGACAGGACACAATGAGCAGTTCTTC
-	once	TRBV28	TRBJ1-6	14	CAAAPGGYNSPLHF	TGTGCAGCCGCCCCGGGGGGATATAATTCACCCCTCCACTTT
-	-	TRBV7-9	TRBJ1-4	16	CASSHRTDPTNEKLFF	TGTGCCAGCAGCCACAGGACGGACCCAACTAATGAAAAACTGTTTTTT
-	-	TRBV7-8	TRBJ1-1	15	CASSPGTQMNTEAFF	TGTGCCAGCAGCCCCGGGACTCAGATGAACACTGAAGCTTTCTTT
TRBD2	-	TRBV7-8	TRBJ2-1	15	CASSPTGGGANEQFF	TGTGCCAGCAGCCCTACGGGCGGGGGGGCCAATGAGCAGTTCTTC
TRBD1	-	TRBV14	TRBJ1-2	12	CASSPTGVGYTF	TGTGCCAGCAGCCCGACAGGGGTTGGCTACACCTTC
-	-	TRBV25-1	TRBJ1-2	15	CASSEIDGKTYGYTF	TGTGCCAGCAGTGAGATAGACGGGAAAACTTATGGCTACACCTTC
TRBD1	-	TRBV27	TRBJ2-7	18	CASSLTPGTGNLEYEQYF	TGTGCCAGCAGTCTAACTCCGGGGACAGGGAACTTGGAGTACGAGCAGTACTTC
TRBD2	-	TRBV7-3	TRBJ2-5	16	CASSLGGTSGPETQYF	TGTGCCAGCAGCTTAGGCGGGACTAGCGGACCGGAGACCCAGTACTTC
-	-	TRBV30	TRBJ1-5	15	CAWRKGGAGNQPQHF	TGTGCCTGGAGGAAAGGGGGAGCGGGAAATCAGCCCCAGCATTTT
TRBD1	-	TRBV24-1	TRBJ1-5	16	CATSDSGTGGSQPQHF	TGTGCCACCAGTGATTCCGGGACAGGGGGCAGTCAGCCCCAGCATTTT
TRBD1	-	TRBV5-4	TRBJ2-1	12	CASTWDRGEQFF	TGTGCCAGCACCTGGGACAGGGGCGAGCAGTTCTTC
-	-	TRBV30	TRBJ1-6	13	CAWSTHSNSPLHF	TGTGCCTGGAGCACTCACAGTAATTCACCCCTCCACTTT
-	few	TRBV9	TRBJ2-7	11	CASSAGYEQYF	TGTGCCAGCAGCGCAGGGTACGAGCAGTACTTC
TRBD1	-	TRBV24-1	TRBJ2-1	16	CATSDLIRGSGDEQFF	TGTGCCACCAGTGATTTGATCAGGGGGTCCGGAGATGAGCAGTTCTTC
TRBD2	-	TRBV7-2	TRBJ2-1	18	CASSLALAVAGWYNEQFF	TGTGCCAGCAGCTTAGCCCTCGCGGTAGCGGGGTGGTACAATGAGCAGTTCTTC
-	-	TRBV9	TRBJ1-3	15	CASSPLAGGGNTIYF	TGTGCCAGCAGCCCACTGGCGGGGGGAGGAAACACCATATATTTT
-	-	TRBV19	TRBJ1-1	14	CASSISRASGEAFF	TGTGCCAGTAGTATATCCAGGGCATCCGGTGAAGCTTTCTTT
TRBD2	-	TRBV28	TRBJ2-1	16	CASSFPGGGNYNEQFF	TGTGCCAGCAGTTTCCCCGGCGGGGGAAACTACAATGAGCAGTTCTTC
-	once	TRBV9	TRBJ2-2	13	CASSVASYGELFF	TGTGCCAGCAGCGTAGCCAGTTACGGGGAGCTGTTTTTT
TRBD1	-	TRBV3-1/TRBV3-2	TRBJ1-5	14	CASSLGTGAQPQHF	TGTGCCAGCAGCCTCGGGACAGGGGCTCAGCCCCAGCATTTT
TRBD1	-	TRBV7-2	TRBJ1-5	15	CASSPGQSWGQPQHF	TGTGCCAGCAGCCCGGGACAGAGTTGGGGTCAGCCCCAGCATTTT
TRBD1	-	TRBV11-3	TRBJ2-7	15	CASSPQSGTDYEQYF	TGTGCCAGCAGCCCACAATCCGGGACAGACTACGAGCAGTACTTC
-	-	TRBV3-1/TRBV3-2	TRBJ2-2	17	CASSQAAGFRNTGELFF	TGTGCCAGCAGCCAAGCCGCAGGATTTAGGAACACCGGGGAGCTGTTTTTT
-	-	TRBV18	TRBJ1-2	16	CASSPLFEGVNYGYTF	TGTGCCAGCTCACCACTCTTCGAGGGGGTGAACTATGGCTACACCTTC
-	-	TRBV24-1	TRBJ2-3	12	CATMSEADTQYF	TGTGCCACCATGTCCGAGGCAGATACGCAGTATTTT
TRBD1	-	TRBV28	TRBJ1-2	15	CASSSGTVPIVGYTF	TGTGCCAGCAGTTCCGGGACAGTTCCTATCGTAGGCTACACCTTC
-	-	TRBV30	TRBJ1-1	13	CAWSPTLHTEAFF	TGTGCCTGGAGTCCAACCCTACACACTGAAGCTTTCTTT
TRBD1	-	TRBV7-8	TRBJ2-5	17	CASSLQGGLRRQETQYF	TGTGCCAGCAGCCTACAAGGGGGCTTGCGGCGACAAGAGACCCAGTACTTC
-	once	TRBV29-1	TRBJ1-3	10	CSGIGDTIYF	TGCAGCGGAATAGGGGACACCATATATTTT
TRBD2	once	TRBV7-8	TRBJ2-1	16	CASSRNSGRAYNEQFF	TGTGCCAGCAGCCGTAACAGCGGGAGGGCCTACAATGAGCAGTTCTTC
-	-	TRBV18	TRBJ1-5	15	CASSRGQVENQPQHF	TGTGCCAGCTCACGTGGTCAGGTTGAAAATCAGCCCCAGCATTTT
TRBD1	-	TRBV7-9	TRBJ2-7	14	CASSPGQVPHEQYF	TGTGCCAGCAGCCCGGGACAGGTTCCGCACGAGCAGTACTTC
TRBD1	-	TRBV2	TRBJ1-1	14	CASELTDRGTEAFF	TGTGCCAGTGAATTAACGGACAGGGGAACTGAAGCTTTCTTT
-	-	TRBV30	TRBJ1-2	12	CAFLRGNYGYTF	TGTGCATTTCTTAGGGGTAACTATGGCTACACCTTC
TRBD2	-	TRBV6-1	TRBJ2-1	18	CASSGGTSGGVRLNEQFF	TGTGCCAGCAGTGGAGGGACTAGCGGGGGGGTCCGGCTCAATGAGCAGTTCTTC
TRBD1	few	TRBV12-3/TRBV12-4	TRBJ2-1	13	CASNGQGAGEQFF	TGTGCCAGCAACGGACAGGGGGCGGGTGAGCAGTTCTTC
-	-	TRBV2	TRBJ1-4	15	CASTRSGVTNEKLFF	TGTGCCAGCACTCGTTCAGGGGTAACTAATGAAAAACTGTTTTTT